This T cell receptor beta chain appears in the sequencing data of a study of blood T cell repertoires in COVID-19. CDR3 size: 19 residues. Losses at the gene ends were 7 bases for V and 1 base for J; bases not matched to a gene: 19. Original methodology: Reference gene primer amplification gave estimated nucleated cell counts. Assay used: immunoSEQ multiplex PCR; TCRdb lists only in-frame clones, some missing. The DNA gave D and trimming, while V, J and clone size come from that table. Here the sample spans 150,000 or so clones, approximately 79% being singletons. This chain uses TRBV23-1 with TRBJ2-4, with 7 bases aligning to TRBD2. TRBV23-1 is labeled an ORF, and its function is uncertain. The source material was peripheral blood. This receptor was obtained from a woman of 80 years or more with acute or convalescent COVID-19. CDR3 sequence: CASIAIISRAGVAKNIQYF. DNA for the CDR3: TGCGCCAGCATCGCAATCATAAGTCGCGCGGGGGTGGCCAAAAACATTCAGTACTTC.